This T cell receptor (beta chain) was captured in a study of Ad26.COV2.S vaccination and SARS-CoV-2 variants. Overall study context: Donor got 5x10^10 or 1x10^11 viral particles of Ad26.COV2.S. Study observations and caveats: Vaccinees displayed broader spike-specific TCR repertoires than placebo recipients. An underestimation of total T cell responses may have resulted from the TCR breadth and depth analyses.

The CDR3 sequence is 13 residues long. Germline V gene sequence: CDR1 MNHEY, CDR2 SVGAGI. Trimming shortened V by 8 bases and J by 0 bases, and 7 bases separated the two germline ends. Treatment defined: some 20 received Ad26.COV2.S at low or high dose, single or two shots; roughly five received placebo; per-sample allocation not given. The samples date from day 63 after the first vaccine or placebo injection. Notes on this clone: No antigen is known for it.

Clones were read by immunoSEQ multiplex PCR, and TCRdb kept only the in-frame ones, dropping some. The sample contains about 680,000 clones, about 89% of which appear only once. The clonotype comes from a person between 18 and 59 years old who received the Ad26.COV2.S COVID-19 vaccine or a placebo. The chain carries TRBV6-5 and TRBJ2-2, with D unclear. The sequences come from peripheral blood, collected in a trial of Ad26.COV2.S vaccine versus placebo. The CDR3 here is CASGRSNTGELFF. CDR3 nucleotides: TGTGCCAGCGGACGGTCGAACACCGGGGAGCTGTTTTTT.